This record looks at one T cell receptor beta chain sequence and its context. The sample belongs to a study of blood T cell repertoires in COVID-19. CDR1 and CDR2 (germline): SGHTA, FQGNSA. The junction had 5 bases not matched to a gene; V was cut back by 11 bases and J by 4 bases. The CDR3 has 12 residues. Libraries were prepared by immunoSEQ multiplex PCR; TCRdb keeps only in-frame clonotypes and omits some of them. The table lists tens of thousands of clones, around nine tenths of them singletons. The origin of this receptor is an elderly woman with acute or convalescent COVID-19. V and J are TRBV7-2 and TRBJ2-3, with TRBD2 matching 8 bases. Source material: peripheral blood. The CDR3 spells CAGRGVPDTQYF. CDR3 sequence (DNA): TGTGCCGGGCGGGGGGTGCCAGATACGCAGTATTTT.